The sequence of this T cell receptor (beta chain) was determined in a study of cytomegalovirus exposure and HLA in healthy donors. Study-wide findings and caveats: Reportedly, a later analysis found an Asian-associated ancestry cluster had fewer N-insertions than the roughly 670-donor mean. The study reported that TCR beta sequences accurately predicted HLA-A and HLA-B alleles in most subjects. Per a later analysis, HLA-associated TCR beta chains showed more clonal expansion than other, equally common TCR beta chains.

In the PCR, 60 Vbeta and 13 Jbeta primers were used. Clones were read by immunoSEQ multiplex PCR, and TCRdb kept only the in-frame ones, dropping some. In the table there are under 200,000 clones, roughly 70% of which are singletons. On this clone: Its antigen is currently unknown.

The V gene lost 8 bases and the J gene lost 5 bases, with 16 bases spanning the gap. The CDR3 contains 14 residues. The germline V gene encodes CDR1 LNHDA and CDR2 SQIVND (reference sequence). Sequenced sample: PBMCs. The chain combines TRBV19 with TRBJ1-5; D gene unclear. This TCR was sampled from a girl aged 5-17 years in good health and CMV-seronegative. The chain's CDR3 is CASLSTPGYQPQHF. CDR3 sequence (DNA): TGTGCCAGTTTATCCACCCCCGGTTATCAGCCCCAGCATTTT.